This T cell receptor beta chain was observed in a study of shared clonotypes between healthy human individuals. Generated by immunoSEQ multiplex PCR, the TCRdb table keeps only in-frame clones and is missing some. This sample has 2 million to 2.5 million clones, with approximately 93% found just once. Trimming took 8 bases from V and 0 from J; bases not matched to a gene: 1. The CDR3 runs 13 residues. CDR1 and CDR2 from the germline V gene are MDHEN and SYDVKM. In regard to this clone: The sample carries other DNA sequences with the same CDR3.

This chain links TRBV28 with TRBJ2-7; the match to TRBD1 covers 10 bases. Material: naive CD4+ T cells from PBMCs. Subset: CD45RA+ positively selected. This clonotype was sampled from a man between 18 and 35 years old in good health. Some clones in this sample may be carry-over from other donors' samples. The CDR3 is CASRTGGSYEQYF. The CDR3 DNA sequence: TGTGCCAGCCGGACAGGGGGCTCCTACGAGCAGTACTTC.